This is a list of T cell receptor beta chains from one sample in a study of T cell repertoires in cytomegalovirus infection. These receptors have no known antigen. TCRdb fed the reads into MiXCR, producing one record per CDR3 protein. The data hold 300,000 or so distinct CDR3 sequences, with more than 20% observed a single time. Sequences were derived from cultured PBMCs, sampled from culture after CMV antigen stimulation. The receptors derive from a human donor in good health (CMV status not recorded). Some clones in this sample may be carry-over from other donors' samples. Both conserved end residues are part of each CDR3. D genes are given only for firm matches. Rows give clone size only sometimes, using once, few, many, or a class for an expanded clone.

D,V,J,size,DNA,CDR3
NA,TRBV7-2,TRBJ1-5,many,TGTGCCAGCAGCTCCAACAGAGATCAGCCCCAGCATTTT,CASSSNRDQPQHF
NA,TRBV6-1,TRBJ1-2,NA,TGTGCCAGCAGTGCACAGGGTTCCCTTGTGGATGGCTACACCTTC,CASSAQGSLVDGYTF
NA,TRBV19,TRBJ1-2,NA,TGTGCCAGTAGTATAGATCTATCGGGGGCTGCCGGGGGTGGCTACACCTTC,CASSIDLSGAAGGGYTF
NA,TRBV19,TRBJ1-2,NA,TGTGCCAGCGCCATCCAGACAGGAGCTAACTATGGCTACACCTTC,CASAIQTGANYGYTF
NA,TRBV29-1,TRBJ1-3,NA,TGCAGCGTTAGGCTGAACTCTGGAAACACCATATATTTT,CSVRLNSGNTIYF
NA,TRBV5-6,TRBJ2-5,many,TGTGCCAGCAGTCGTCGGGAGACCCAGTACTTC,CASSRRETQYF
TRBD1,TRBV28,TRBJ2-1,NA,TGTGCCAGCAGCACGACAGGGGACGACTCCTACAATGAGCAGTTCTTC,CASSTTGDDSYNEQFF
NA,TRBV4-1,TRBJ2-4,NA,TGCGCCAGCAGCCAAGCATGGGGACCCACCAAAAACATTCAGTACTTC,CASSQAWGPTKNIQYF
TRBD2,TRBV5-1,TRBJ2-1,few,TGCGCCAGCAGCTTGGCGGGAGGGCCGGTTGAGCAGTTCTTC,CASSLAGGPVEQFF
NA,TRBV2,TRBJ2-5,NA,TGTGCCAGCAGTGGAGGTTGGGAGACCCAGTACTTC,CASSGGWETQYF
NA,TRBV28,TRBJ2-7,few,TGTGCCAGCAGTTTCCGGTTTTCCTACGAGCAGTACTTC,CASSFRFSYEQYF
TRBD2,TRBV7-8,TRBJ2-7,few,TGTGCCAGCAGCCTGTATGATAGCGGGAGCTACGAGCAGTACTTC,CASSLYDSGSYEQYF
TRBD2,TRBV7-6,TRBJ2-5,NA,TGTGCCAGCAGCTACCGGGGGGGCGAAGAGACCCAGTACTTC,CASSYRGGEETQYF
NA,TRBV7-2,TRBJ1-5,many,TGTGCCAGCAGCTCCGGACGGAACAATCAGCCCCAGCATTTT,CASSSGRNNQPQHF
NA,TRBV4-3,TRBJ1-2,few,TGCGCCAGCAGCCAAGATAGGGCCGGCTACTATGGCTACACCTTC,CASSQDRAGYYGYTF
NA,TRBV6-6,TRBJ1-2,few,TGTGCCAGCAGTTCGGGTGGTCCCCCCAACTATGGCTACACCTTC,CASSSGGPPNYGYTF
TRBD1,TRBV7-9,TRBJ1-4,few,TGTGCCAGCAGCCCGTCGGACAGGGGAGTAACAACTAATGAAAAACTGTTTTTT,CASSPSDRGVTTNEKLFF
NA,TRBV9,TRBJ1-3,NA,TGTGCCAGCAGCGTAGGGACAACTGGAAACACCATATATTTT,CASSVGTTGNTIYF
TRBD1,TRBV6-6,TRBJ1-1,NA,TGTGCCAGCAGAACCGGACAGGGAGACACTGAAGCTTTCTTT,CASRTGQGDTEAFF
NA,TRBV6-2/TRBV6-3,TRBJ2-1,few,TGTGCCAGCAGTGGCGTGGTAACGAGCAATGAGCAGTTCTTC,CASSGVVTSNEQFF
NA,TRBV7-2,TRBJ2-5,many,TGTGCCAGCAGCTTAAATCAGGGTGTGGGAGAGACCCAGTACTTC,CASSLNQGVGETQYF
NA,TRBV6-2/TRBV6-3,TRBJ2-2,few,TGTGCCAGCAGTTACCCTTCTACCAACACCGGGGAGCTGTTTTTT,CASSYPSTNTGELFF
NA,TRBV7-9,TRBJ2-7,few,TGTGCCAGCAGCTTAGGGGAGGCAGATGATGAGCAGTACTTC,CASSLGEADDEQYF
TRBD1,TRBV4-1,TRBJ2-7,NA,TGCGCCAGCAGCCAAGATATTGGACAGGGGATTTACGAGCAGTACTTC,CASSQDIGQGIYEQYF
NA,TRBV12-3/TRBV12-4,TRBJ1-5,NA,TGTGCCAGCAGTTTCTCGGGAGGGTTCAATCAGCCCCAGCATTTT,CASSFSGGFNQPQHF
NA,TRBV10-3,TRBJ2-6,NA,TGTGCCATCAGCGACGCACAGGGCCCCACCGGGGCCAACGTCCTGACTTTC,CAISDAQGPTGANVLTF